This T cell receptor (beta chain) was identified in a study of OX40 agonist ivuxolimab in advanced cancers. Study context: Patients in the trial were receiving intravenous ivuxolimab every 2 weeks, at doses of 0.01 to 10 mg/kg. Overall study findings and caveats: CD4+ and CD8+ blood T cells expanded clonally by week 6 at 0.1 to 3.0 mg/kg.

From germline, CDR1 is SNHLY and CDR2 FYNNEI. Unmatched junction bases numbered 4, after V lost 8 bases and J lost 4 bases. The CDR3 totals 13 residues. Individuals having autoimmune disease history or systemic immunosuppression were not enrolled. With respect to this clone: Its antigen remains unidentified.

The table came from immunoSEQ multiplex PCR; TCRdb's copy has only in-frame clones and leaves some out. The sample has around 94,000 clones, about 90% seen once. The receptor's source is an adult with an advanced solid tumor such as melanoma, head and neck, liver or kidney cancer. The material was CD4+ or CD8+ T cells sorted from blood, obtained in a trial of the OX40 agonist ivuxolimab. The chain recombines TRBV2 with TRBJ2-1, with 8 bases identical to TRBD2. The CDR3 bases are TGTGCCAGCGGACTAGCCTTTTACAATGAGCAGTTCTTC. Residues: CASGLAFYNEQFF.